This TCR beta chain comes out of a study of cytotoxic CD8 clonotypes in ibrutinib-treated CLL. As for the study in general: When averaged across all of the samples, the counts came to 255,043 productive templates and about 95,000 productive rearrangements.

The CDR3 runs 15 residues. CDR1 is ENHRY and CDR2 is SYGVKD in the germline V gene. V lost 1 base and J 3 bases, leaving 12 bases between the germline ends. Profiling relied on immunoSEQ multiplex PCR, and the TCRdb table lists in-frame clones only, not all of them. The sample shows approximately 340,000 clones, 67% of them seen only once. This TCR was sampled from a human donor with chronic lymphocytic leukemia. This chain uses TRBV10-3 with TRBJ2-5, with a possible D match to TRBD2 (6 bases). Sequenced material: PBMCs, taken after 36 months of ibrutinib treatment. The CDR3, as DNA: TGTGCCATCAGTGAGTTTGGGACTGGGAAAGAGACCCAGTACTTC. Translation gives CAISEFGTGKETQYF.